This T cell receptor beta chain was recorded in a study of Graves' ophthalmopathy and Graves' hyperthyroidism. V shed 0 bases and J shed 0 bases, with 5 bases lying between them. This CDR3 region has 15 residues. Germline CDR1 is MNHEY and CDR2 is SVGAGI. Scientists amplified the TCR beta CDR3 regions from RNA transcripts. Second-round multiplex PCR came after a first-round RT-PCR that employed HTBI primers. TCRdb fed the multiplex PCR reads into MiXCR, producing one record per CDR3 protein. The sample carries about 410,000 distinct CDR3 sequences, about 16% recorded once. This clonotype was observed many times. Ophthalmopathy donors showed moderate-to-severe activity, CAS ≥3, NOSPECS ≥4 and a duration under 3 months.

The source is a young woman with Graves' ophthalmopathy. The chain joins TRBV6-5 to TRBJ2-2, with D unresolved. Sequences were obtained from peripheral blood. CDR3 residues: CASSYSLANTGELFF. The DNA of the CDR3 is TGTGCCAGCAGTTACTCTCTAGCGAACACCGGGGAGCTGTTTTTT.